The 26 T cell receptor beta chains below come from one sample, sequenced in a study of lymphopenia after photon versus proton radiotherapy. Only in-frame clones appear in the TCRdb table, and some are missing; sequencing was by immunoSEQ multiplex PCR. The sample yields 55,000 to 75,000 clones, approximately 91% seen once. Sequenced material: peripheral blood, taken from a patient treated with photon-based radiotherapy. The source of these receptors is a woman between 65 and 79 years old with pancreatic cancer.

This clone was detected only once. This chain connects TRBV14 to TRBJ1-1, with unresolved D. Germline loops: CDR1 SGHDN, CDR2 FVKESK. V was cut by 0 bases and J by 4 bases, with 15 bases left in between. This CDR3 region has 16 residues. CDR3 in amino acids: CASSQDIRGWGTEAFF. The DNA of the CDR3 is TGTGCCAGCAGCCAAGATATACGGGGTTGGGGCACTGAAGCTTTCTTT.

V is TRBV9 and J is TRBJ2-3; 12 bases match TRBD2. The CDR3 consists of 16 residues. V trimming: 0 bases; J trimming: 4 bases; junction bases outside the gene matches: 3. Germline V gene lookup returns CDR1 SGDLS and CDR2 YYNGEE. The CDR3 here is CASSVGASGRADTQYF. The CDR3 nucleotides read TGTGCCAGCAGCGTAGGGGCTAGCGGGAGGGCAGATACGCAGTATTTT. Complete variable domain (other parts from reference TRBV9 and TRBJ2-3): DSGVTQTPKHLITATGQRVTLRCSPRSGDLSVYWYQQSLDQGLQFLIQYYNGEERAKGNILERFSAQQFPDLHSELNLSSLELGDSALYFCASSVGASGRADTQYFGPGTRLTVL.

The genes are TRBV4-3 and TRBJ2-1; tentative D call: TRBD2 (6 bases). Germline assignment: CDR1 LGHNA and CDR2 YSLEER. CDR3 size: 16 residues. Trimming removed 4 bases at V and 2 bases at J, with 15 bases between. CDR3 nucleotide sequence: TGCGCCAGCAGCCCACTCCTAGCGATCGCCTACAATGAGCAGTTCTTC. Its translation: CASSPLLAIAYNEQFF.

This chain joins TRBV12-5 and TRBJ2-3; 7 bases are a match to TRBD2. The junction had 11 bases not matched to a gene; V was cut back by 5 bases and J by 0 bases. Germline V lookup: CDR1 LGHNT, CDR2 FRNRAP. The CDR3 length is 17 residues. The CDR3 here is CASGRSAGLGSTDTQYF. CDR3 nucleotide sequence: TGTGCTAGTGGTCGATCAGCGGGGCTCGGTAGCACAGATACGCAGTATTTT.

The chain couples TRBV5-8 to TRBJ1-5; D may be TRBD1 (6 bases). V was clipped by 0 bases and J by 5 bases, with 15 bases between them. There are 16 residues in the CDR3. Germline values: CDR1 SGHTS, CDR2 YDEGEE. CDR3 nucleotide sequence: TGTGCCAGCAGCTTGGATATAGGGGGGAATTATCAGCCCCAGCATTTT. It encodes CASSLDIGGNYQPQHF.

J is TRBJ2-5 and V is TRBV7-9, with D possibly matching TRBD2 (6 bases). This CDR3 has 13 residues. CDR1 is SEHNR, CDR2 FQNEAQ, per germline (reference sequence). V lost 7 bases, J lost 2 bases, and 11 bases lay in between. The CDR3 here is CASILGGQETQYF. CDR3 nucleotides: TGTGCCAGCATCCTGGGGGGTCAAGAGACCCAGTACTTC.

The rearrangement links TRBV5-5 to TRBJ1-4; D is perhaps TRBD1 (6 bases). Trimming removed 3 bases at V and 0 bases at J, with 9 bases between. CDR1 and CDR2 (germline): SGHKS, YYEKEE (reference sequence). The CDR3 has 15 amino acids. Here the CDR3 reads CASSSQGATNEKLFF. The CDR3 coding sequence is TGTGCCAGCAGCTCACAGGGAGCAACTAATGAAAAACTGTTTTTT.

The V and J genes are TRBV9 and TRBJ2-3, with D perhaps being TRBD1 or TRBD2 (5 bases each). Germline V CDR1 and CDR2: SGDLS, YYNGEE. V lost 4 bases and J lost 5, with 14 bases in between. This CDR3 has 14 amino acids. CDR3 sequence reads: CASSPTGAKDTQYF. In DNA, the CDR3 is TGTGCCAGCAGCCCGACCGGGGCCAAAGATACGCAGTATTTT. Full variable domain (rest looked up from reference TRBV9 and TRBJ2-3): DSGVTQTPKHLITATGQRVTLRCSPRSGDLSVYWYQQSLDQGLQFLIQYYNGEERAKGNILERFSAQQFPDLHSELNLSSLELGDSALYFCASSPTGAKDTQYFGPGTRLTVL.

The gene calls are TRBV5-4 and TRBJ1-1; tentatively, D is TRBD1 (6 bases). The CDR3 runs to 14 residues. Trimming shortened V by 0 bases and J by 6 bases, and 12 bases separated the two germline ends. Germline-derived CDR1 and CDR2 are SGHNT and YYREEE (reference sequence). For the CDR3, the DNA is TGTGCCAGCAGCTTGGAAGTACAGGGCTCTGAAGCTTTCTTT. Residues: CASSLEVQGSEAFF. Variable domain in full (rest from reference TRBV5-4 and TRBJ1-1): ETGVTQSPTHLIKTRGQQVTLRCSSQSGHNTVSWYQQALGQGPQFIFQYYREEENGRGNFPPRFSGLQFPNYSSELNVNALELDDSALYLCASSLEVQGSEAFFGQGTRLTVV.

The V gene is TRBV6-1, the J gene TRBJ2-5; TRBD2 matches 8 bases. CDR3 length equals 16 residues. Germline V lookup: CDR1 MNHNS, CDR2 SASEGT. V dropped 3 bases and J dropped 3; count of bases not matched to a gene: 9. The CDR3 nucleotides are TGTGCCAGCAGTGATGGGGGAGCGGGGGTTAAAGAGACCCAGTACTTC. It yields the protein CASSDGGAGVKETQYF.

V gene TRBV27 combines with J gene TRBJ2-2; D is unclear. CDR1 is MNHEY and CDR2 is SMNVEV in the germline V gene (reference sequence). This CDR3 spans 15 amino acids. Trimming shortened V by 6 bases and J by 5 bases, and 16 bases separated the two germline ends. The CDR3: CASSRDPPRTGELFF. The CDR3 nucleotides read TGTGCCAGCAGCCGCGACCCTCCAAGGACCGGGGAGCTGTTTTTT.

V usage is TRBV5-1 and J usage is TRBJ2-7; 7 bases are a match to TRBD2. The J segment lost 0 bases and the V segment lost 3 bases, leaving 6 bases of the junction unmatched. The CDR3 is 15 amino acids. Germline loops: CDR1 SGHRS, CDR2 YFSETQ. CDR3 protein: CASSSSSGSSYEQYF. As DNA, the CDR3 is TGCGCCAGCAGCTCCTCTAGCGGTAGCTCCTACGAGCAGTACTTC.

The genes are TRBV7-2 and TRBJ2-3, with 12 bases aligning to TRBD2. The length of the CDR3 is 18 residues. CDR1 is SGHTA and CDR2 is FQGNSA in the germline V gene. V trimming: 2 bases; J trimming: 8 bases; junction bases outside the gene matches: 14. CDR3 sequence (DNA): TGTGCCAGCAGCTTAAACCCTAGCGGGGGGGGCCGTGGAAGTACGCAGTATTTT. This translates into CASSLNPSGGGRGSTQYF.

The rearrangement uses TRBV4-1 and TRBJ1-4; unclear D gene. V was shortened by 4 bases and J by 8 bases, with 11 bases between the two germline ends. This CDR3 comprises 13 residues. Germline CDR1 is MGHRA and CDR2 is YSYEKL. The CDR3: CASSRTLTEKLFF. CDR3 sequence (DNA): TGCGCCAGCAGCCGAACCCTGACAGAAAAACTGTTTTTT.

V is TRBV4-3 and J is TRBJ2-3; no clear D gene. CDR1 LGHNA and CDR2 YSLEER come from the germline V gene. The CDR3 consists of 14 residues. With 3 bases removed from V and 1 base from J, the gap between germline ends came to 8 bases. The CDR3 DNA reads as TGCGCCAGCAGCCACGCCAGCCGCACAGATACGCAGTATTTT. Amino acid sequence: CASSHASRTDTQYF.

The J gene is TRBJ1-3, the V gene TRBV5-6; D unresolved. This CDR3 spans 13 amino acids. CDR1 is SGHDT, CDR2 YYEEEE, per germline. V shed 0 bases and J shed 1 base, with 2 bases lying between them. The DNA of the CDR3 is TGTGCCAGCAGCTTGGATTCTGGAAACACCATATATTTT. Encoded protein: CASSLDSGNTIYF.

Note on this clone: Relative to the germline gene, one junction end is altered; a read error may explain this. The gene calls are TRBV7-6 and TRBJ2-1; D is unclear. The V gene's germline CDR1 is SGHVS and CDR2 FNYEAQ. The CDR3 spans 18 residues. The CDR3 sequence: CASGLSYRGKAKGNEQFF. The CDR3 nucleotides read TGTGCCAGCGGCTTAAGTTATCGTGGGAAGGCCAAGGGCAATGAGCAGTTCTTC.

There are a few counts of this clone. The CDR3 nucleotides read TGTGCCAGCAGCCCCACGGGCGGCACCGGGGAGCTGTTTTTT. This codes for CASSPTGGTGELFF. The chain links TRBV5-4 to TRBJ2-2; D unclear. V dropped 4 bases and J dropped 4 bases, with 11 bases sitting between them. In germline, CDR1 is SGHNT, CDR2 YYREEE (reference sequence). The CDR3 runs to 14 residues.

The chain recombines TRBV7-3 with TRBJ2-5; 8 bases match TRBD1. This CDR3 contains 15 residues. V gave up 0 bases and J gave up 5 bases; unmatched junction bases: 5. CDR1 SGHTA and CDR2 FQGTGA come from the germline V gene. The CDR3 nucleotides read TGTGCCAGCAGCTTAACTCCAGGGGGCGGTGAGACCCAGTACTTC. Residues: CASSLTPGGGETQYF.

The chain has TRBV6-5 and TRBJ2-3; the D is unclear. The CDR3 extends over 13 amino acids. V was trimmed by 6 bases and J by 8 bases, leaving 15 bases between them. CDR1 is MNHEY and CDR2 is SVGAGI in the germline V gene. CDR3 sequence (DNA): TGTGCCAGCAGCTCTACCAGAGTTTCTACGCAGTATTTT. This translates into CASSSTRVSTQYF.

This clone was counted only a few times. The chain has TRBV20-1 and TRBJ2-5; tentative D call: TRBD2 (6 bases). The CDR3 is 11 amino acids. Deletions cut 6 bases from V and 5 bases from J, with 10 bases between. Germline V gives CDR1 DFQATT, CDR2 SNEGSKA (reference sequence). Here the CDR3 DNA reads TGCAGTGCCCGGGAGTTGGAGACCCAGTACTTC. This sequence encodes CSARELETQYF.

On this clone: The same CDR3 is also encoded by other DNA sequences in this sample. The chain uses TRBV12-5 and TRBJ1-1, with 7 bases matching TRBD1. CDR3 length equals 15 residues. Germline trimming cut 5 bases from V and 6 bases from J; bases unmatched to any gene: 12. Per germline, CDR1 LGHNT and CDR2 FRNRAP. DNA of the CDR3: TGTGCTAGTGGTCTAGCACGCCAGGGGGGACCTGAAGCTTTCTTT. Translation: CASGLARQGGPEAFF.

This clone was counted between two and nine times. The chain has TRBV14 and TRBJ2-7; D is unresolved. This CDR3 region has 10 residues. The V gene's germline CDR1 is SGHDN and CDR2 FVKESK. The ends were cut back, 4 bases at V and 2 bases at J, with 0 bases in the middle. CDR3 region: CASSPYEQYF. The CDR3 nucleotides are TGTGCCAGCAGCCCCTACGAGCAGTACTTC. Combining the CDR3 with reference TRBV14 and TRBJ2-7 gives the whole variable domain EAGVTQFPSHSVIEKGQTVTLRCDPISGHDNLYWYRRVMGKEIKFLLHFVKESKQDESGMPNNRFLAERTGGTYSTLKVQPAELEDSGVYFCASSPYEQYFGPGTRLTVT.

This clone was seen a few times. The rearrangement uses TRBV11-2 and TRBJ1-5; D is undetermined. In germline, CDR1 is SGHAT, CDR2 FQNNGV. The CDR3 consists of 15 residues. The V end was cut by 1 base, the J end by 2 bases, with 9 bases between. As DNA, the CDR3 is TGTGCCAGCAGCTTAGGGAGGTTCGGCAATCAGCCCCAGCATTTT. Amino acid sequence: CASSLGRFGNQPQHF.

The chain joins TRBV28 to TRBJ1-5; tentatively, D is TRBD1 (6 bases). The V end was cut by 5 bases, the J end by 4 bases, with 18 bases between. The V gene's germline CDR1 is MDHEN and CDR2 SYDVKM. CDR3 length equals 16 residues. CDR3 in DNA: TGTGCCAGCAGTCGTGTTTTGGGGGCAGGGAATCAGCCCCAGCATTTT. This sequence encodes CASSRVLGAGNQPQHF.

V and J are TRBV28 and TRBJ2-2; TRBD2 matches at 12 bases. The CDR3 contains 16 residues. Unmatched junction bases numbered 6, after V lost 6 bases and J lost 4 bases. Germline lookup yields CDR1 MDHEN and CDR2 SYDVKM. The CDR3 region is CASRRTSGMSTGELFF. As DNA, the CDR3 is TGTGCCAGCAGACGGACTAGCGGGATGAGCACCGGGGAGCTGTTTTTT.